One sample yielded the 27 T cell receptor beta chains listed below, sequenced in a study of prognosis after radiotherapy for stage I lung cancer. Multiplex PCR, run in two rounds, amplified TCR beta CDR3 from genomic DNA. For every TRBV and TRBJ gene, a specific primer was used in first-round PCR. TCRdb passed the multiplex PCR reads through MiXCR, listing each CDR3 protein once. The table has about 19,000 distinct CDR3 sequences, about 50% seen once. The material was PBMCs, obtained before or after stereotactic body radiation therapy (not recorded which). The receptors originated from a donor over 45 with non-small cell lung cancer.

This clonotype is termed medium-sized (0.01 to 0.1%). V and J are TRBV6-1 and TRBJ2-2; possibly TRBD1 for D (6 bases). The length of the CDR3 is 14 residues. Trimming removed 4 bases from V and 3 bases from J, with 9 bases in between. The germline V gene encodes CDR1 MNHNS and CDR2 SASEGT. This CDR3 is CASSAGDDTGELFF. The CDR3 DNA follows: TGTGCCAGCAGTGCAGGGGACGACACCGGGGAGCTGTTTTTT.

This clonotype counts as medium-sized. J is TRBJ1-2 and V is TRBV12-3 or TRBV12-4, with D possibly matching TRBD1 (6 bases). V shed 2 bases and J shed 3 bases, with 10 bases lying between them. The CDR3 covers 14 residues. The CDR3 here is CASSLWGADYGYTF. The CDR3 DNA sequence: TGTGCCAGCAGTTTATGGGGGGCTGACTATGGCTACACCTTC.

The chain links TRBV7-2 to TRBJ2-2; D is undetermined. The CDR3 extends over 11 amino acids. V lost 5 bases, J lost 9 bases, and 7 bases lay in between. Per the germline V gene, CDR1 is SGHTA and CDR2 is FQGNSA. The CDR3 here is CASSQAWELFF. As DNA, the CDR3 is TGTGCCAGCAGCCAGGCCTGGGAGCTGTTTTTT.

To note about this clonotype: A far larger clone is just one base off, so this is likely a read error. In DNA, the CDR3 is TGTGCCAGAAGTTACTCTGCGGGGAACACTGAAGCTTTCTTT. Encoded protein: CARSYSAGNTEAFF. The chain recombines TRBV6-8 with TRBJ1-1; D unclear. This CDR3 is 14 amino acids long. Germline CDR1 is MNHGY and CDR2 is SAAAGT.

This chain links TRBV6-1 with TRBJ2-2; tentative D call: TRBD1 (6 bases). V lost 8 bases, J lost 3 bases, and 10 bases lay in between. This CDR3 is 13 amino acids long. The germline CDR1 and CDR2 sequences are MNHNS and SASEGT. CDR3: CASGRTDTGELFF. The CDR3 DNA reads TGTGCCAGCGGCCGGACAGACACCGGGGAGCTGTTTTTT.

In its sample, this clonotype was seen many times. J is TRBJ1-2 and V is TRBV5-1, with 7 bases matching TRBD1. Germline V gene sequence: CDR1 SGHRS, CDR2 YFSETQ. With V trimmed by 3 bases and J by 8 bases, 10 bases remained unmatched. This CDR3 has 14 amino acids. CDR3 sequence: CASSYLEGAGGYTF. The CDR3 DNA is TGCGCCAGCAGCTATCTAGAGGGGGCGGGCGGCTACACCTTC.

Relative to its sample, this clonotype is medium-sized. V gene TRBV28 combines with J gene TRBJ1-3; no firm D call. The CDR3 consists of 15 residues. Trimming cost V 5 bases and J 0 bases, with 11 bases left between them. Germline V gives CDR1 MDHEN, CDR2 SYDVKM. CDR3 protein: CASSTSPTSGNTIYF. The CDR3 nucleotides read TGTGCCAGCAGTACCAGTCCCACCTCTGGAAACACCATATATTTT.

This clonotype was counted many times. This chain links TRBV7-3 with TRBJ2-7, with D hard to call. From germline, CDR1 is SGHTA and CDR2 FQGTGA. The CDR3 totals 14 residues. V lost 3 bases to trimming and J lost 9 bases, with 18 bases between them. The CDR3 DNA is TGTGCCAGCAGCTTCCCCGGACCTACCTGGTTGCAGTACTTC. The encoded protein is CASSFPGPTWLQYF. The full variable domain, rest sourced from reference TRBV7-3 and TRBJ2-7, is GAGVSQTPSNKVTEKGKYVELRCDPISGHTALYWYRQSLGQGPEFLIYFQGTGAADDSGLPNDRFFAVRPEGSVSTLKIQRTERGDSAVYLCASSFPGPTWLQYFGPGTRLTVT.

This clonotype was seen ten or more times. The J gene is TRBJ2-3, the V gene TRBV10-3; 11 positions agree with TRBD2. Germline CDR1 is ENHRY and CDR2 is SYGVKD. Losses at the gene ends were 4 bases for V and 2 bases for J; bases not matched to a gene: 5. The CDR3 is made up of 16 amino acids. CDR3 in amino acids: CAISGATSGDTDTQYF. DNA for the CDR3: TGTGCCATCAGTGGAGCGACTAGCGGGGACACAGATACGCAGTATTTT.

In the case of this clonotype: Just one base apart from a much larger clone, this may be a read error. The chain employs TRBV29-1 and TRBJ2-1; D gene ambiguous. There are 12 residues in the CDR3. Looked up from germline, CDR1 is SQVTM and CDR2 is ANQGSEA. V lost 7 bases and J lost 6, with 13 bases in between. Here the CDR3 DNA reads TGCAGCGGGTCAGCGCGAGGCAATGAGCAGTTCTTC. It translates to CSGSARGNEQFF.

This chain joins TRBV11-3 and TRBJ1-1; no firm D call. Germline V gene lookup returns CDR1 SGHNT and CDR2 YENEEA. There are 13 residues in the CDR3. Trimming cost V 2 bases and J 3 bases, with 7 bases left between them. CDR3 DNA: TGTGCCAGCAGCTTAAACAGTTACACTGAAGCTTTCTTT. Its translation: CASSLNSYTEAFF.

The count of this clonotype is one. A much larger clone differs by one base, so this may be a read error. The V gene is TRBV7-3, the J gene TRBJ2-5, with D perhaps TRBD2 (6 bases). The V gene's germline CDR1 is SGHTA and CDR2 FQGTGA. This CDR3 region has 14 residues. CDR3 DNA: TGTGCCAGCAGCTTAACTAGCGGATCAGAGACCAAGTACTTC. This translates into CASSLTSGSETKYF. Full variable domain (outside the CDR3, taken from reference TRBV7-3 and TRBJ2-5): GAGVSQTPSNKVTEKGKYVELRCDPISGHTALYWYRQSLGQGPEFLIYFQGTGAADDSGLPNDRFFAVRPEGSVSTLKIQRTERGDSAVYLCASSLTSGSETKYFGPGTRLLVL.

This clonotype was counted at least ten times. The rearrangement uses TRBV28 and TRBJ2-7, with D hard to call. Germline-derived CDR1 and CDR2 are MDHEN and SYDVKM. V lost 11 bases and J lost 7, with 6 bases in between. The CDR3 runs 8 residues. CDR3 coding DNA: TGTGCCCCTTGGGAGCAGTACTTC. Translated, it gives CAPWEQYF.

V and J are TRBV6-2 or TRBV6-3 and TRBJ2-1; a weak D match, TRBD1 (6 bases). The CDR3 contains 16 residues. Germline V gene data show CDR1 as MNHEY and CDR2 as SVGEGT. V was cut by 10 bases and J by 7 bases, with 26 bases left in between. CDR3 coding DNA: TGTGCCACGGGGACATCTAGACGGCTTAGAGTTAATGAGCAGTTCTTC. Amino acids: CATGTSRRLRVNEQFF.

This clonotype was seen ten or more times. The genes are TRBV19 and TRBJ2-1, with 10 bases that match TRBD2. V dropped 3 bases and J dropped 8; count of bases not matched to a gene: 7. Germline values: CDR1 LNHDA, CDR2 SQIVND (reference sequence). The CDR3 has 15 amino acids. CDR3 sequence: CASSIEREGWDEQFF. For the CDR3, the DNA is TGTGCCAGTAGTATCGAGCGGGAGGGGTGGGATGAGCAGTTCTTC.

In this sample, this clonotype turned up many times. The CDR3 DNA reads TGTGCCAGCAGCCGAGAGGACAGGGGCAATCAGCCCCAGCATTTT. Amino acids: CASSREDRGNQPQHF. This chain joins TRBV4-2 and TRBJ1-5; the match to TRBD1 covers 8 bases. V shed 4 bases, J shed 2 bases, and the junction held 4 bases outside the gene matches. Germline V gives CDR1 LGHNA, CDR2 YNFKEQ. The length of the CDR3 is 15 residues.

With regard to this clonotype: A much larger clone lies one base from this, so it may be a read error. The V call is TRBV11-3, the J call TRBJ2-3; 11 positions match TRBD2. Germline CDR1 SGHNT, CDR2 YENEEA. The V and J ends lost 5 bases and 8 bases, in that order; junction bases with no gene match: 9. There are 15 residues in the CDR3. The CDR3 here is CASSATTSGESTQYF. CDR3 nucleotides: TGTGCCAGCAGCGCCACGACTAGCGGGGAGAGTACGCAGTATTTT.

The V call is TRBV28, the J call TRBJ2-7; perhaps TRBD1 as D (5 bases). In germline, CDR1 is MDHEN, CDR2 SYDVKM. Trimming shortened V by 2 bases and J by 3 bases, and 14 bases separated the two germline ends. CDR3 size: 15 residues. The CDR3 reads CASSLKAGKGYEQYF. The CDR3, as DNA: TGTGCCAGCAGTTTAAAGGCAGGGAAGGGCTACGAGCAGTACTTC.

The genes are TRBV20-1 and TRBJ1-2; 8 bases line up with TRBD1. This CDR3 region has 15 residues. Per germline, CDR1 DFQATT and CDR2 SNEGSKA (reference sequence). Trimming cost V 6 bases and J 4 bases; bases outside gene matches: 13. The CDR3 reads CSANRQGLGVYGYTF. In nucleotides, the CDR3 is TGCAGTGCAAACCGACAGGGGCTAGGGGTCTATGGCTACACCTTC.

Note on this clonotype: One base away lies a much larger clone, so this may be a sequencing read error. The V and J genes are TRBV5-1 and TRBJ2-4, with D possibly called TRBD1 or TRBD2 (5 bases each). The V gene's germline CDR1 is SGHRS and CDR2 YFSETQ. CDR3 length: 14 amino acids. V lost 5 bases and J lost 5, with 14 bases in between. The CDR3 DNA follows: TGCGCCAGCAGAGTGGGACGCAGTCAAAACATTCAGTACTTC. It is translated as CASRVGRSQNIQYF.

The chain employs TRBV6-1 and TRBJ2-1; TRBD2 aligns across 10 bases. Trimming cost V 6 bases and J 2 bases; bases outside gene matches: 13. Germline CDR1 MNHNS, CDR2 SASEGT. CDR3 length: 18 amino acids. CDR3 sequence: CASSQRTSGIQTYNEQFF. The CDR3 nucleotides read TGTGCCAGCAGCCAACGTACTAGCGGGATCCAGACCTACAATGAGCAGTTCTTC.

In its sample, this clonotype was seen many times. The V and J genes are TRBV6-1 and TRBJ1-1; D gene unclear. Trimming removed 5 bases at V and 4 bases at J, with 14 bases between. This CDR3 region has 14 residues. The V gene's germline CDR1 is MNHNS and CDR2 SASEGT. CDR3 bases: TGTGCCAGCAGTAAATGGGGAAGCGGCACTGAAGCTTTCTTT. Its protein product is CASSKWGSGTEAFF.

Worth noting for this clonotype: Just one base apart from a much larger clone, this may be a read error. The chain is built from TRBV12-3 or TRBV12-4 and TRBJ2-3; 9 bases map to TRBD2. This CDR3 is 15 amino acids long. DNA of the CDR3: TGTGCCAGCACTTTAGCGGGAGTGAAAGCAGGTACGCAGTATTTT. It encodes CASTLAGVKAGTQYF.

This chain connects TRBV20-1 to TRBJ2-3, with D tentatively TRBD1 (6 bases). The ends were cut back, 3 bases at V and 3 bases at J, with 7 bases in the middle. The CDR3 loop spans 12 amino acids. The germline CDR1 and CDR2 sequences are DFQATT and SNEGSKA (reference sequence). In DNA form, the CDR3 reads TGCAGTGCTAGCGGGACAACAGATACGCAGTATTTT. Translation: CSASGTTDTQYF.

Regarding this clonotype: A read error is the likely source, as a far larger clone sits one nucleotide away. V and J are TRBV6-2 or TRBV6-3 and TRBJ2-7; TRBD2 might be the D (5 bases). Trimming shortened V by 5 bases and J by 7 bases, and 18 bases separated the two germline ends. Germline CDR1 reads MNHEY; CDR2 reads SVGEGT. The CDR3 consists of 14 residues. The DNA for the CDR3 is TGTGCCAGCAGTGCGGGCCTTGTGTGGAGAGAGCAGTACTTC. Its translation is CASSAGLVWREQYF.

As regards this clonotype: A far larger clone is off by one base, so a read error is likely. V is TRBV6-4 and J is TRBJ1-5; D is unclear. The germline gives CDR1 MRHNA, CDR2 SNTAGT. Trimming shortened V by 7 bases and J by 3 bases, and 31 bases separated the two germline ends. The length of the CDR3 is 20 residues. CDR3 DNA: TGTGCCAGCATTTACTCGACTCAGAGGACGGCCCTTATATTCAATCAGCCCCAGCATTTT. As protein: CASIYSTQRTALIFNQPQHF.

This clonotype showed up many times. The chain uses TRBV3-1 and TRBJ2-7; weak D call: TRBD1 (5 bases). CDR3 size: 14 residues. Trimming left V 0 bases short and J 0 bases short, with 6 bases between. Germline lookup yields CDR1 LGHDT and CDR2 YNNKEL (reference sequence). Here the CDR3 reads CASSQEQGSYEQYF. As DNA, the CDR3 is TGTGCCAGCAGCCAAGAGCAGGGCTCCTACGAGCAGTACTTC.